This TCR beta chain was obtained from a study of CD8 T cells in Susac syndrome. Study-wide background: Treatment status at blood draw for the Susac syndrome patients was therapy-naive, corticosteroids, or intravenous immunoglobulin alone.

Per germline, CDR1 SGHTA and CDR2 FQGTGA. The CDR3 is 15 residues long. The ends lost 2 bases at V and 5 bases at J; junction bases unmatched: 8. Diagnostic criteria for definite or probable disease, in their recently defined form, were met by the patients with Susac syndrome. Negative isolation yielded CD4+ and CD8+ T cells, and FACS enriched TEMRA cells. Random hexamers primed reverse transcription of about 0.5 to 1 ug RNA. immunoSEQ multiplex PCR amplified TCR beta CDR3 across 54 Vbeta, 13 Jbeta. TCRdb fed the immunoSEQ multiplex PCR reads into MiXCR, producing one record per CDR3 protein. In the table there are about 200,000 distinct CDR3 sequences, roughly 91% of which are singletons.

This receptor was identified in a human donor with Susac syndrome. Sequencing used CD4+ T cells from PBMCs. The chain carries TRBV7-3 and TRBJ2-5, with TRBD1 matching over 7 bases. The CDR3 protein is CASSLLGDRVETQYF. CDR3 coding DNA: TGTGCCAGCAGCTTATTGGGAGACAGGGTTGAGACCCAGTACTTC.